In this sample, the clone carrying this T cell receptor beta chain turned up once. Its antigen is undetermined. This record belongs to a study of PD-1 blockade in mismatch repair-deficient tumors. Study-level results: Tumor-resident clones, often undetectable pretreatment in blood, expanded then contracted after pembrolizumab.

All patients were mismatch repair deficient, assessed by either PCR or immunohistochemistry. The TCR-sequenced patients were three responders to pembrolizumab. The germline gives CDR1 SGHNT, CDR2 YENEEA. The CDR3 extends over 13 amino acids. V was clipped by 5 bases and J by 7 bases, with 13 bases between them. Clones were sequenced by immunoSEQ multiplex PCR, and TCRdb holds only the in-frame ones, with some missing. The sample records roughly 120,000 clones, roughly 90% being singletons. This specimen consisted of peripheral blood, obtained 72 weeks after starting pembrolizumab. The chain has TRBV11-3 and TRBJ2-3; no reliable D call. This sequence originates from an adult with mismatch repair-deficient cancer. CDR3 sequence (DNA): TGTGCCAGCAGCCCACTGACCGATAATACGCAGTATTTT. Translated: CASSPLTDNTQYF.